This TCR delta chain was sequenced for a study of gamma-delta chains in newborns, infants, children. Study details: Microbial exposure reportedly drives polyclonal innate γδ T cell expansion after birth.

This CDR3 contains 17 residues. The V segment lost 1 base and the J segment 4 bases; nucleotides outside the gene matches: 9. Looked up from germline, CDR1 is GEAIGNYY and CDR2 is EKD. In its sample, this clone is large (0.1 to 1%). The identical CDR3 is also encoded by other nucleotide sequences in the sample. TCRdb re-processed the reads via CATT. This table holds over 2,500 delta-chain clones, around half found once. Sequenced: blood. The sequence was collected from a child who received the measles vaccine. The chain links TRDV2 to TRDJ1; 12 bases fit TRDD3. Here the CDR3 DNA reads TGTGCCTGTGACACGCTCTGGGGGATACGCGGGGGCGATAAACTCATCTTT. Protein sequence: CACDTLWGIRGGDKLIF.